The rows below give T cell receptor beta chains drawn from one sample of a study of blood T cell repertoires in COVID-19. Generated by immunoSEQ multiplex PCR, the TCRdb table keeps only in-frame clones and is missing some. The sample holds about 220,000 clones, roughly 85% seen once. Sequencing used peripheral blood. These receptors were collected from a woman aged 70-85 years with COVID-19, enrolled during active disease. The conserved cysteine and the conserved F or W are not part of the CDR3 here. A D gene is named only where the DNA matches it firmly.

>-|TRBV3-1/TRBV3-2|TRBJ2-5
ASSAMGGQRETQY
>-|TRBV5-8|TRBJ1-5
ASSFSGGNQPQH
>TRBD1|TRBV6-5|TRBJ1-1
ASRVRGPNTEAF
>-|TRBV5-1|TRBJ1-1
ASSPWGVNTEAF
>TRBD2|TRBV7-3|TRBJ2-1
ANSPPGSGRTNEQF
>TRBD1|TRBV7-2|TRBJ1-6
ASSPDRVGSPLH
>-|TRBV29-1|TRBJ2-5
SEEVQETQY
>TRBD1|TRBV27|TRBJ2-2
ASTRSTGVTGELF
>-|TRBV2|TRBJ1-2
ASIVYPYGYT
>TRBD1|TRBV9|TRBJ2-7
ASSAKGTVDYEQY
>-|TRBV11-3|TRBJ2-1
ASSGGFSYNEQF
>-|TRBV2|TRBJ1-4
ASSNPQGRNEKLF
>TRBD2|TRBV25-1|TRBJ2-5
ASSASGGMQETQY
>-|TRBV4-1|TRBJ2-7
ASSQEFSRTSGAYEQY
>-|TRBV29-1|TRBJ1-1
SVGRTGGDTEAF
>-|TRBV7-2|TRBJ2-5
ASSLARKDQETQY
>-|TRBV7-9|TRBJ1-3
ASSLSWEGNTIY
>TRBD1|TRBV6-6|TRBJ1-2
ASSPLPGQTPFYGYT
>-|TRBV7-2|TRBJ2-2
ASSLSVRVNTGELF
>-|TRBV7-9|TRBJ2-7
ASSSDRTYEQY
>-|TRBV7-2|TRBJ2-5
ASRPLRGLETQY
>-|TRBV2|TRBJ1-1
ASKSGEGTEAF
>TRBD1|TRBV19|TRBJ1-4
ASSIGLQGIDEKLF
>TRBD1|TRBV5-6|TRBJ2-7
ASSVGTAEQY
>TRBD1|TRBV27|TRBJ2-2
ASSSLGTGSNTGELF
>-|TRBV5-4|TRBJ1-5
ASSLAGRGQPQH
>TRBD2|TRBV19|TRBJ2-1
ASSMSGRMNEQF
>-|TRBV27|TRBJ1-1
ASSIQGRDTEAF
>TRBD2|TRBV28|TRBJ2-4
ASREGLAGFLAKNIQY
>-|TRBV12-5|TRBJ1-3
ASGLVVPGALSGNTIY
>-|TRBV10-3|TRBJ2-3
AMQVGPSSRTQY
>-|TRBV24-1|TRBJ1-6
ATSDTLENSPLH
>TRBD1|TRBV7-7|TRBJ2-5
ASSFRTGVETQY
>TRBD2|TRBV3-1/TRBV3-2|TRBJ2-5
ASSHRTSWETQY
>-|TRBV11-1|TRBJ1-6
ASSALTANSPLH
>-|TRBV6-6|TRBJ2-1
ASSYLYNEQF
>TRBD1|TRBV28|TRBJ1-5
ASSRLTGPLKRQPQH
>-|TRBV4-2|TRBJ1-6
ASSQTLTGTPNSPLH
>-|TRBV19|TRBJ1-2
ASSIQARAKTGYGYT
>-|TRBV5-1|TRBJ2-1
ASSQDSSYNEQF
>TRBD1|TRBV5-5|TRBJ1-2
ASSLAATGNYGYT
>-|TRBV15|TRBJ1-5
ATSRDPGQPQH
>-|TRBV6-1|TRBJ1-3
ASSEVTGRPGNTIY
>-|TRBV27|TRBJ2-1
ASRGRRNYNEQF
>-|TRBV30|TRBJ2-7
AWSVEYGSSPNEQY
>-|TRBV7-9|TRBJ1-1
ASSSLRDNTEAF
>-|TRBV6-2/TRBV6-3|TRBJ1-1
ASSLIGGKNTEAF
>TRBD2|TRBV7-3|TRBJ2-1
ASSLMPSGGNNEQF
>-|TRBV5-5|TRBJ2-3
ASSLYPHGTDTQY